The entry below gives a single T cell receptor beta chain sequence along with its context. No antigen is known for it. The CDR3 length is 14 residues. With 3 bases removed from V and 5 bases from J, the gap between germline ends came to 13 bases. Germline V lookup: CDR1 MNHEY, CDR2 SMNVEV (reference sequence). This sample stems from a study of graft-versus-host responses after intestinal transplantation. For the study at large: Recipients were all induced with anti-thymocyte globulin, then given tacrolimus and steroids for 3 to 4 years.

Repertoires were generated with immunoSEQ multiplex PCR, while TCRdb's copy carries only in-frame clones and drops some. There are around 100,000 clones in the sample; around 94% occur only once, and more than 0.95% lies in the top ten. Points from the study as a whole: GvH clones detected in recipient marrow included some appearing first in ileum or blood.

The sequencing here drew on unstimulated CD8+ T cells sorted from spleen or lymph node cells, taken before transplant. This TCR derives from a human donor who was the organ donor for an intestinal transplant. The chain carries TRBV27 and TRBJ1-1, with D hard to call. The CDR3 loop reads CASSFGVGGTEAFF. CDR3 DNA sequence: TGTGCCAGCAGTTTCGGAGTCGGCGGAACTGAAGCTTTCTTT.